This TCR beta chain was sequenced for a study of naive CD8 T cells in extremely preterm neonates. Study-wide points: Preterm CDR3s were shorter than older groups', with fewer N additions and less trimming. Preterm neonate repertoires were significantly less rich by iChao1 than others. Preterm neonates shared more CDR3 nucleotide sequences (about 2.5%) than older groups.

The CDR3 is made up of 14 amino acids. V shed 2 bases and J shed 4 bases, with 9 bases lying between them. Germline V gene lookup returns CDR1 SGHTA and CDR2 FQGTGA. In the case of this clone: Its target is not known.

Profiling relied on immunoSEQ multiplex PCR, and the TCRdb table lists in-frame clones only, not all of them. The sample contains 21,000 or so clones, around 88% of which appear only once. Extremely preterm births at roughly 23-27 weeks of gestation supplied the samples. Pregnancies with fetal demise were excluded. The sample holds sorted live naive CD8+ CD45RA+CCR7+ T cells. The source is a boy who was born preterm. The chain is built from TRBV7-3 and TRBJ1-3; TRBD1 might be the D (6 bases). The sequenced material came from naive CD8+ T cells from cord blood. The DNA of the CDR3 is TGTGCCAGCAGCTTACTTGGACAGGGAAACACCATATATTTT. Its protein product is CASSLLGQGNTIYF.